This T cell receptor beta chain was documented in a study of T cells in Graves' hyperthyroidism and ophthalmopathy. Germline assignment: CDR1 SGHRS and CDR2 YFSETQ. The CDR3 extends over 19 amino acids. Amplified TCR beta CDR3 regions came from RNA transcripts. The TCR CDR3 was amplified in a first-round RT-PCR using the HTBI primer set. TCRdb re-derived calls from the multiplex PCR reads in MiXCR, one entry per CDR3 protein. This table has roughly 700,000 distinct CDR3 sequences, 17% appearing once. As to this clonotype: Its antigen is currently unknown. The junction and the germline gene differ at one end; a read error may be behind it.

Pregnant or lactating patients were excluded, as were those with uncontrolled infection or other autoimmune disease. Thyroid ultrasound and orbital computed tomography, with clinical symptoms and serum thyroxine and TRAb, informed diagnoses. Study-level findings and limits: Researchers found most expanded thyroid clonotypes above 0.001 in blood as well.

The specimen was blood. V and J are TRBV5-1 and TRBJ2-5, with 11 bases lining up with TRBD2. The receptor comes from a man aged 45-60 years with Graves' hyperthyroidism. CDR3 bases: TGTGCCAGCAGCTACACACCGGGACTAGCGGCTTGGAGGGGAGAGACCCAGTACTTC. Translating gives CASSYTPGLAAWRGETQYF.